This TCR beta chain was observed in a study of blood T cells in healthy people across ages. The study, taken as a whole, reports: CMV status of donors was not determined, possibly confounding expanded clonotype changes.

The second PCR ran roughly 6 to 11 cycles with a sample-barcoded 5' primer and J-beta primers. With 12 random nucleotides, a template-switch adaptor tagged each individual cDNA molecule. TCRdb independently ran MiXCR on the 5' RACE reads; one entry per CDR3 protein. This repertoire shows roughly 720,000 distinct CDR3 sequences, 50% to 65% found once; its top ten account for around 40%. This clonotype was detected once. What it binds is not known. One end of the junction fails to match germline, which may point to a read error. Sequencing used blood. The TCR was taken from a man older than 75 in good health.

The CDR3 loop reads CVSSQGATEAFF. DNA of the CDR3: TGTGTCAGCAGCCAAGGGGCAACTGAAGCTTTCTTT. The rearrangement uses TRBV7-9 and TRBJ1-1, with a tentative D call TRBD1 (5 bases). CDR3 length: 12 amino acids. CDR1 and CDR2 (germline): SEHNR, FQNEAQ (reference sequence).